The clone carrying this T cell receptor beta chain was seen a handful of times. This entry belongs to a study of T cells in Graves' hyperthyroidism and ophthalmopathy. Amplified TCR beta CDR3 regions derived from RNA transcripts. The TCR CDR3 first-round RT-PCR relied on the HTBI primer set. TCRdb processed the multiplex PCR reads anew with MiXCR; each CDR3 protein has one entry. The profile covers over 500,000 distinct CDR3 sequences, with about 16% appearing a single time and roughly 29% taken by the ten largest. This CDR3 has 15 residues. With 5 bases removed from V and 5 bases from J, the gap between germline ends came to 19 bases.

The sample consisted of blood. The chain uses TRBV12-3 or TRBV12-4 and TRBJ2-7, with a weak D call TRBD2 (5 bases). This TCR derives from a woman aged 30 to 39 with Graves' ophthalmopathy. The CDR3 region is CASSPPHRGVHEQYF. The CDR3 region has the DNA TGTGCCAGCAGTCCCCCCCACCGGGGAGTCCACGAGCAGTACTTC.